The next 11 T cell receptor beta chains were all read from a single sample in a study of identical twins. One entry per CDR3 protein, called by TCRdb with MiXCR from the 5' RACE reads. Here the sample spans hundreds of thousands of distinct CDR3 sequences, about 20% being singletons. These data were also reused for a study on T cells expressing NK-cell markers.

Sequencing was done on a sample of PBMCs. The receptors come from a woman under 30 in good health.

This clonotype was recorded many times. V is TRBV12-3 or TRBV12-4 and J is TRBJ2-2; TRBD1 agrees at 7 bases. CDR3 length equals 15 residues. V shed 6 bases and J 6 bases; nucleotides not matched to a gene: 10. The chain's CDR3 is CASRTGTVAPGELFF. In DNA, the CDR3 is TGTGCCAGCAGGACAGGGACGGTGGCGCCCGGGGAGCTGTTTTTT.

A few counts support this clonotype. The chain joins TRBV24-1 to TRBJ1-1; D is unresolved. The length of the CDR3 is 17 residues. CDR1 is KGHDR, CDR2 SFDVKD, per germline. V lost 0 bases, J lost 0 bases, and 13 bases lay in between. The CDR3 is CATSDLMRDRLNTEAFF. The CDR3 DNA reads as TGTGCCACCAGTGATTTGATGAGGGATAGGTTGAACACTGAAGCTTTCTTT.

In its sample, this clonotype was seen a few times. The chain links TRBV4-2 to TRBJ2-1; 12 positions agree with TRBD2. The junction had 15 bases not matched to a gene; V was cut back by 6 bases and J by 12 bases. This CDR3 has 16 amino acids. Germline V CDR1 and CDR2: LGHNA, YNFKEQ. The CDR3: CASSLYASGGAGRQFF. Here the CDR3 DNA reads TGTGCCAGCAGTCTCTATGCTAGCGGGGGGGCCGGACGGCAGTTCTTC.

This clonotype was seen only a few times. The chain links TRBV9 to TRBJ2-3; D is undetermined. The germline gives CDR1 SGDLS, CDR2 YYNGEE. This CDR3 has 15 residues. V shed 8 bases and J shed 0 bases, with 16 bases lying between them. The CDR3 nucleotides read TGTGCCAGTAATGGCGGAGACACTAGCACAGATACGCAGTATTTT. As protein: CASNGGDTSTDTQYF.

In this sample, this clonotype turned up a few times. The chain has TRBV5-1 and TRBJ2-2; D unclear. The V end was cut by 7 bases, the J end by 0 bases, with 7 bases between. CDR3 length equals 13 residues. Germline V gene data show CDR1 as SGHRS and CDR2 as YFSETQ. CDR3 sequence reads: CASGDPNTGELFF. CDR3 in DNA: TGCGCCAGCGGGGATCCGAACACCGGGGAGCTGTTTTTT.

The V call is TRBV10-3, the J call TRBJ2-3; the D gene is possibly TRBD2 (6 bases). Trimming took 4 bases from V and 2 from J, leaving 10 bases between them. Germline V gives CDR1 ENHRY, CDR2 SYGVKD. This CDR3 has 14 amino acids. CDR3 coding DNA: TGTGCCATCAGTGGGGACTGGAACACAGATACGCAGTATTTT. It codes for CAISGDWNTDTQYF.

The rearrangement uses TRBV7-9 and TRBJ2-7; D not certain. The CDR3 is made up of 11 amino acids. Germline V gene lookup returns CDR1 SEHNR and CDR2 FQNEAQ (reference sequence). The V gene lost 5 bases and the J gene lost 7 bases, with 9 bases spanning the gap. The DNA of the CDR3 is TGTGCCAGCAGCCCTGCGGAGGAGCAGTACTTC. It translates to CASSPAEEQYF.

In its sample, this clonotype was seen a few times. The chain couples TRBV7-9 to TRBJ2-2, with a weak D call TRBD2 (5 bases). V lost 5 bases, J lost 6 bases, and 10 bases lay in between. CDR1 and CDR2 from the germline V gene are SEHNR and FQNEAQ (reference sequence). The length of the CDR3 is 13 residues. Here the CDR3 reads CASSGGSPGELFF. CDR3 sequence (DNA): TGTGCCAGCAGCGGCGGGTCCCCCGGGGAGCTGTTTTTT.

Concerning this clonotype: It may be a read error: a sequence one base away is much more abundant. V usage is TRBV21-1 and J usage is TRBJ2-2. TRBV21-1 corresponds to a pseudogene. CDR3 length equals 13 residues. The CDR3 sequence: CAGSEVGTGELFF. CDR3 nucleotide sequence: TGTGCCGGCAGCGAAGTCGGCACCGGGGAGCTGTTTTTT.

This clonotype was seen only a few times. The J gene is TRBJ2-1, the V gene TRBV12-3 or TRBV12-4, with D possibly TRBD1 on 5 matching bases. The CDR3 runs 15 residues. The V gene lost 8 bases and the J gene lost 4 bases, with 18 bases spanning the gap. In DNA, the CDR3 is TGTGCCAGCGGTGCCAGGGCCCGGACATACAATGAGCAGTTCTTC. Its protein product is CASGARARTYNEQFF.

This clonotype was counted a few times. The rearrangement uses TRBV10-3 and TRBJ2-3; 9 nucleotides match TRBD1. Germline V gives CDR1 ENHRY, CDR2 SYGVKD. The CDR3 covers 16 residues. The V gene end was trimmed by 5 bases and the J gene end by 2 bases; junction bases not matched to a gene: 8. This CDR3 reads CAISPDRGKTTDTQYF. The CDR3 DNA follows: TGTGCCATCAGTCCCGACAGGGGGAAGACCACAGATACGCAGTATTTT.